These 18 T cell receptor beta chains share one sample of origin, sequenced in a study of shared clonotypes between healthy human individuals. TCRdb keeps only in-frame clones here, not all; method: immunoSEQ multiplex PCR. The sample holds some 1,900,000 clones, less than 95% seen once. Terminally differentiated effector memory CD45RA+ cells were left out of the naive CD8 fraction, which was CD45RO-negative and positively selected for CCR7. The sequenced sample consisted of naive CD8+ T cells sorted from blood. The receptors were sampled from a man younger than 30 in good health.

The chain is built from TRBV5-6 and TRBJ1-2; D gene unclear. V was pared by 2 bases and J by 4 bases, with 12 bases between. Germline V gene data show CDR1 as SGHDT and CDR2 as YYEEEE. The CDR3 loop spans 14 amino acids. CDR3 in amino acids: CASSFGDPPYGYTF. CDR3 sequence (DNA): TGTGCCAGCAGCTTTGGGGATCCACCCTATGGCTACACCTTC.

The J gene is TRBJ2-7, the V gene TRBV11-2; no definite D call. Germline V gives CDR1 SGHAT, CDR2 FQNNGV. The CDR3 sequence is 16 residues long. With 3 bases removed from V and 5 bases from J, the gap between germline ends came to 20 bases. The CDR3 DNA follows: TGTGCCAGCAGCTTGGGGTTAGCTGGGGTACGGCACGAGCAGTACTTC. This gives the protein CASSLGLAGVRHEQYF. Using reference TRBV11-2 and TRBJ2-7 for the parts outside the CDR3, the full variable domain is EAGVAQSPRYKIIEKRQSVAFWCNPISGHATLYWYQQILGQGPKLLIQFQNNGVVDDSQLPKDRFSAERLKGVDSTLKIQPAKLEDSAVYLCASSLGLAGVRHEQYFGPGTRLTVT.

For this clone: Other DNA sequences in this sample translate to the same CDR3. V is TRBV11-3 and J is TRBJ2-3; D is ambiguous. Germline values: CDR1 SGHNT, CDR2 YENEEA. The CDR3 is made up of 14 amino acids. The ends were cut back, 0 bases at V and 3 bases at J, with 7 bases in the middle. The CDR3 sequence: CASSLDDGTDTQYF. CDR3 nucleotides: TGTGCCAGCAGCTTAGATGACGGGACAGATACGCAGTATTTT.

The DNA of the CDR3 is TGTGCCAGCAGTCCCACAGGGAAGGGGGGCACAGATACGCAGTATTTT. Residues: CASSPTGKGGTDTQYF. V and J are TRBV27 and TRBJ2-3; D is perhaps TRBD1 (6 bases). This CDR3 spans 16 amino acids. Germline values: CDR1 MNHEY, CDR2 SMNVEV (reference sequence). The ends were cut back, 5 bases at V and 1 base at J, with 16 bases in the middle.

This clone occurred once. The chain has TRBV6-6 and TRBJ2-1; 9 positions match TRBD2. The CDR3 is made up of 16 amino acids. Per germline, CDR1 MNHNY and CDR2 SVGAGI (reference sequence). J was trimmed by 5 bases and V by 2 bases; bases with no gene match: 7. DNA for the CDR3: TGTGCCAGCAGTTACCCGAGCGGGGGGACAAACAATGAGCAGTTCTTC. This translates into CASSYPSGGTNNEQFF.

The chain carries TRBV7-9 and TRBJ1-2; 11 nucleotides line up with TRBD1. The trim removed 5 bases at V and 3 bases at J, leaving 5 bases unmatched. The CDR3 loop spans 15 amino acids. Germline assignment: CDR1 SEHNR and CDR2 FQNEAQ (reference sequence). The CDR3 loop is CASSRPGQGDYGYTF. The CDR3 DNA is TGTGCCAGCAGCCGGCCGGGACAGGGGGACTATGGCTACACCTTC.

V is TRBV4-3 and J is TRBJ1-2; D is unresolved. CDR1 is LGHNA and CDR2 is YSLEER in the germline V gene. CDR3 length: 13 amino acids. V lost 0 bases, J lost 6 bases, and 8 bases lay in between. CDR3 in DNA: TGCGCCAGCAGCCAAGAATGGGGAGATGGCTACACCTTC. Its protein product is CASSQEWGDGYTF.

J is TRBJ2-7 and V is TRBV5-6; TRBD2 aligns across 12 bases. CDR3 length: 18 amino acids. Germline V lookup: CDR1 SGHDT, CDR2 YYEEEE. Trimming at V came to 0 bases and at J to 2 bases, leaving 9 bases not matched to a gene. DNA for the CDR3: TGTGCCAGCAGCTTGGTAGTCCTAGCGGGAGGGCCCACCTACGAGCAGTACTTC. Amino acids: CASSLVVLAGGPTYEQYF.

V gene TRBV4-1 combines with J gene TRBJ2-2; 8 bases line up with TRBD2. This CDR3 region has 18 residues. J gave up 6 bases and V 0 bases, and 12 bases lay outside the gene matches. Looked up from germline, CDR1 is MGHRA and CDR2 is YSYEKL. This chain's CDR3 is CASSQDTPQAGVAGELFF. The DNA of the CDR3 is TGCGCCAGCAGCCAAGACACCCCTCAAGCGGGAGTGGCCGGGGAGCTGTTTTTT.

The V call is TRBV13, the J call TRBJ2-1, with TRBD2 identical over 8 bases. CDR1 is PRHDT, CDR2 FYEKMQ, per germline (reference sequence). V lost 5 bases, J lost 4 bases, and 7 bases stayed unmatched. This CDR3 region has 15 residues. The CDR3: CASSPGGFEYNEQFF. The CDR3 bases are TGTGCCAGCAGCCCGGGGGGGTTTGAATACAATGAGCAGTTCTTC.

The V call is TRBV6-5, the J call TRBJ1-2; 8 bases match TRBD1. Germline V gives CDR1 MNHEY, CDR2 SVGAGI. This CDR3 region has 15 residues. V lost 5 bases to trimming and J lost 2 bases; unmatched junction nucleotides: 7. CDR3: CASSPGTGLNYGYTF. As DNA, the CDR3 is TGTGCCAGCAGTCCCGGGACAGGCCTAAACTATGGCTACACCTTC.

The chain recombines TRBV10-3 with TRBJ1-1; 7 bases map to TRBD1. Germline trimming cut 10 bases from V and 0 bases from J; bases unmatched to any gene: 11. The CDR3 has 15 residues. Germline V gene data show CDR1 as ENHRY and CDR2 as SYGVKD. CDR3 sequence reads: CATTGDLRMNTEAFF. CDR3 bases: TGTGCCACTACAGGGGACTTACGAATGAACACTGAAGCTTTCTTT.

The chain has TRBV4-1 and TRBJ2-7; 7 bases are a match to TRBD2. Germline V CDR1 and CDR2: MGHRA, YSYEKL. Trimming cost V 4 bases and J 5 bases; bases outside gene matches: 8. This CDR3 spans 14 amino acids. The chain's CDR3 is CASSPGEGWDEQYF. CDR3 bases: TGCGCCAGCAGCCCGGGGGAGGGTTGGGACGAGCAGTACTTC.

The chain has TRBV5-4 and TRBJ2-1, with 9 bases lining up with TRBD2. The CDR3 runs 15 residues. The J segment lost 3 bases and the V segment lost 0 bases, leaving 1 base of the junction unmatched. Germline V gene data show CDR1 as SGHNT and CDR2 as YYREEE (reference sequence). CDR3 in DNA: TGTGCCAGCAGCTTGGGAGCGGGAGGCTACAATGAGCAGTTCTTC. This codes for CASSLGAGGYNEQFF.

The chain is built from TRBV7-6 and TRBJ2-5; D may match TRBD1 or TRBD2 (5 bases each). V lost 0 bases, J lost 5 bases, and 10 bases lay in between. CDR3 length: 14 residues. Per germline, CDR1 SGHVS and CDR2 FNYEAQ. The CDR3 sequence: CASSLALGTETQYF. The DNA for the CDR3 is TGTGCCAGCAGCTTAGCCTTAGGGACGGAGACCCAGTACTTC. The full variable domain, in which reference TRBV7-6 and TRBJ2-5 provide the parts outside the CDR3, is GAGVSQSPRYKVTKRGQDVALRCDPISGHVSLYWYRQALGQGPEFLTYFNYEAQQDKSGLPNDRFSAERPEGSISTLTIQRTEQRDSAMYRCASSLALGTETQYFGPGTRLLVL.

The chain's CDR3 is CASSLRTSDDTDTQYF. The CDR3 DNA reads TGTGCCAGCAGCTTAAGGACTAGCGACGACACAGATACGCAGTATTTT. The chain employs TRBV13 and TRBJ2-3; TRBD2 aligns across 9 bases. The CDR3 consists of 16 residues. The trim removed 2 bases at V and 2 bases at J, leaving 5 bases unmatched. Germline CDR1 PRHDT, CDR2 FYEKMQ (reference sequence).

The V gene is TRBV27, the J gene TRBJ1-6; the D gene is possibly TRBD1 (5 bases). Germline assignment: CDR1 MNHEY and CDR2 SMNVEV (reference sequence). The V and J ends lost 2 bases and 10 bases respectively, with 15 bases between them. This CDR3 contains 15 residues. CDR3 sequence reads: CASSLLGGGESPLHF. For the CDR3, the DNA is TGTGCCAGCAGTTTACTGGGGGGGGGTGAGTCACCCCTCCACTTT.

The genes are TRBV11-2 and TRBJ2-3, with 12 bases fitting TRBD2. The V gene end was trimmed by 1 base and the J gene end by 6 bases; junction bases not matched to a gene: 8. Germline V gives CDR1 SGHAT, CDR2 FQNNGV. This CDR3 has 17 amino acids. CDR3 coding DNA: TGTGCCAGCAGCTTAGTTTCGGCTAGCGGGGGGGCGGATACGCAGTATTTT. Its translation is CASSLVSASGGADTQYF.